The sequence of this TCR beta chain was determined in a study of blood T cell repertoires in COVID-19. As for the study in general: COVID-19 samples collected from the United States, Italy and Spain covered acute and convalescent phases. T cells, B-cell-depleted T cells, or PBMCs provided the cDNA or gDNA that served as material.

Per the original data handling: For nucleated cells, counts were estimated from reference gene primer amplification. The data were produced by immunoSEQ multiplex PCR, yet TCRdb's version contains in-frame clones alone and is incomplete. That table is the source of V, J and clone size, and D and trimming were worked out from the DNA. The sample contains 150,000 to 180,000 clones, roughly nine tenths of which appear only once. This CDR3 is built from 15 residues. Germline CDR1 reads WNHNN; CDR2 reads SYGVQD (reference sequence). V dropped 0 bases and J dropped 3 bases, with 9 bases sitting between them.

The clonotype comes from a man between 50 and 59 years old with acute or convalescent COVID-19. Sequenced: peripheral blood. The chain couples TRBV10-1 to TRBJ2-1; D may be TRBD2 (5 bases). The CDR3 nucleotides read TGCGCCAGCAGTGAGTCCGGGGAGTACTACAATGAGCAGTTCTTC. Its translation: CASSESGEYYNEQFF.